This passage covers 2 T cell receptor beta chains from one sample sequenced in a study of T cell repertoires in cytomegalovirus infection (dated by TCRdb to 2018 to 2020). These reads were obtained on an Illumina HiSeq 1500. TCRdb reworked the public reads: Q25 trimming with fastp, MiXCR clone assembly, productive beta chains retained. CDR3 protein sequences are deduplicated, and each keeps its most common genes and DNA. This sample has around 530,000 distinct CDR3 sequences in its table, and about 30% of those were observed once. Around 13% of the sample is in the top ten clones. Source material: PBMCs. These receptors were collected from a human donor in good health (CMV status not recorded). Some clones in this sample may be carry-over from other donors' samples.

Details on this clonotype: A read error is likely, as this CDR3 ends without the conserved phenylalanine or tryptophan. The DNA is omitted, as the CDR3 cannot be located on it reliably, and the CDR3 follows TCRdb's listing. The V call is TRBV12-3 or TRBV12-4, the J call TRBJ2-7; TRBD2, the table's D call, was not compared with the DNA. Termini included, the CDR3 measures 10 amino acids. This CDR3 is CASLTKTRKL.

The chain couples TRBV5-1 to TRBJ2-6; D remains ambiguous. CDR1 SGHRS and CDR2 YFSETQ come from the germline V gene. The germline V and J ends were trimmed by 0 bases and 0 bases, with 7 bases remaining between them. The CDR3 is 16 residues long. The CDR3 bases are TGCGCCAGCAGCTTGGGACATCGCTCTGGGGCCAACGTCCTGACTTTC. Its protein product is CASSLGHRSGANVLTF.